The clone carrying this T cell receptor beta chain has only a few counts. Its antigen is as yet unknown. TCRdb's table, derived via immunoSEQ multiplex PCR, lists solely in-frame clones and lacks some. The table records 130,000 to 150,000 clones, approximately 89% of them present only once. This entry comes from a study of T cell responses to AZD1222 COVID-19 vaccine. Study-wide results and caveats: Donor demographics were predominantly white British with a female majority; clonal diversity may be underestimated.

There are 16 residues in the CDR3. The trim removed 6 bases at V and 2 bases at J, leaving 13 bases unmatched. The germline CDR1 and CDR2 sequences are MNHEY and SVGEGT. The V gene is TRBV6-2 or TRBV6-3, the J gene TRBJ2-7; 7 positions agree with TRBD1. The input for sequencing was peripheral blood, taken on day 0 of AZD1222 vaccination. The TCR comes from an adult in good health. As DNA, the CDR3 is TGTGCCAGCAGCCGAATAGCCGGGACAGAGGCCTACGAGCAGTACTTC. Its translation: CASSRIAGTEAYEQYF.